These 10 T cell receptor beta chains originate from one sample sequenced in a study of blood T cell repertoires in COVID-19. Libraries were prepared by immunoSEQ multiplex PCR; TCRdb keeps only in-frame clonotypes and omits some of them. The sample carries tens of thousands of clones, about nine tenths recorded once. Sequencing input: peripheral blood. Receptors originate from an older woman with COVID-19, enrolled during active disease.

The rearrangement joins TRBV4-3 to TRBJ1-6; D is uncertain. Deletions cut 4 bases from V and 4 bases from J, with 20 bases between. This CDR3 comprises 18 residues. From germline, CDR1 is LGHNA and CDR2 YSLEER. The CDR3 coding sequence is TGCGCCAGCAGCCGACCCATAGGAGGACCGTCTTATAATTCACCCCTCCACTTT. Protein: CASSRPIGGPSYNSPLHF.

The V and J genes are TRBV6-2 or TRBV6-3 and TRBJ1-2; a weak D match, TRBD1 (5 bases). Trimming shortened V by 6 bases and J by 2 bases, and 22 bases separated the two germline ends. In germline, CDR1 is MNHEY, CDR2 SVGEGT. The CDR3 sequence is 17 residues long. CDR3 sequence: CASSRYPLRELNYGYTF. The CDR3 bases are TGTGCCAGCAGCCGCTACCCTCTCAGGGAACTAAACTATGGCTACACCTTC.

This chain links TRBV28 with TRBJ1-5; D gene ambiguous. V lost 3 bases to trimming and J lost 2 bases, with 17 bases between them. From germline, CDR1 is MDHEN and CDR2 SYDVKM. The CDR3 totals 17 residues. The CDR3 bases are TGTGCCAGCAGTTTGCCCAGCGGCAACTTGGGCAATCAGCCCCAGCATTTT. Protein sequence: CASSLPSGNLGNQPQHF. Complete variable domain (other parts from reference TRBV28 and TRBJ1-5): DVKVTQSSRYLVKRTGEKVFLECVQDMDHENMFWYRQDPGLGLRLIYFSYDVKMKEKGDIPEGYSVSREKKERFSLILESASTNQTSMYLCASSLPSGNLGNQPQHFGDGTRLSIL.

V and J are TRBV7-7 and TRBJ2-1; 7 nucleotides align to TRBD1. Trimming removed 1 base from V and 5 bases from J; junction bases left unmatched: 5. Germline lookup yields CDR1 SSHAT and CDR2 FNYEAQ (reference sequence). The CDR3 contains 15 residues. CDR3 amino acids: CASSLGQGVHNEQFF. The CDR3 bases are TGTGCCAGCAGCTTAGGGCAGGGGGTCCACAATGAGCAGTTCTTC.

CDR3: CASRSGGDGTGELFF. The CDR3 DNA follows: TGTGCCAGCAGGTCAGGCGGGGACGGGACCGGGGAGCTGTTTTTT. J is TRBJ2-2 and V is TRBV7-9; weak D call: TRBD2 (6 bases). The CDR3 spans 15 residues. Trimming shortened V by 6 bases and J by 5 bases, and 16 bases separated the two germline ends. The germline V gene has CDR1 SEHNR and CDR2 FQNEAQ (reference sequence).

This chain connects TRBV7-2 to TRBJ2-6; D remains unclear. Germline-derived CDR1 and CDR2 are SGHTA and FQGNSA. V shed 3 bases and J shed 0 bases, with 9 bases lying between them. This CDR3 is 16 amino acids long. CDR3 nucleotide sequence: TGTGCCAGCAGCTTTCAGGTGGGCTCTGGGGCCAACGTCCTGACTTTC. It translates to CASSFQVGSGANVLTF.

The V and J genes are TRBV27 and TRBJ2-7, with 7 bases that match TRBD1. The CDR3 loop spans 14 amino acids. V lost 6 bases, J lost 4 bases, and 9 bases stayed unmatched. Germline V CDR1 and CDR2: MNHEY, SMNVEV (reference sequence). CDR3 amino acids: CASSREGGLYEQYF. The CDR3 DNA reads TGTGCCAGCAGCCGTGAAGGGGGCCTATACGAGCAGTACTTC.

The rearrangement links TRBV5-1 to TRBJ2-5; 10 bases line up with TRBD2. This CDR3 comprises 16 residues. The V segment lost 0 bases and the J segment 5 bases; nucleotides outside the gene matches: 7. Germline assignment: CDR1 SGHRS and CDR2 YFSETQ. CDR3 protein: CASSLALAGLGETQYF. DNA of the CDR3: TGCGCCAGCAGCTTGGCACTAGCGGGACTTGGGGAGACCCAGTACTTC. The full variable domain, rest sourced from reference TRBV5-1 and TRBJ2-5, is KAGVTQTPRYLIKTRGQQVTLSCSPISGHRSVSWYQQTPGQGLQFLFEYFSETQRNKGNFPGRFSGRQFSNSRSEMNVSTLELGDSALYLCASSLALAGLGETQYFGPGTRLLVL.

This clone came up a few times. This chain connects TRBV4-3 to TRBJ2-2; TRBD2 aligns across 11 bases. V trimming: 4 bases; J trimming: 2 bases; junction bases outside the gene matches: 9. The CDR3 consists of 18 residues. CDR1 and CDR2 from the germline V gene are LGHNA and YSLEER. The CDR3 is CASSPGPSGRLNTGELFF. CDR3 coding DNA: TGCGCCAGCAGCCCCGGTCCTAGCGGGAGGCTAAACACCGGGGAGCTGTTTTTT.

V and J are TRBV6-6 and TRBJ2-3, with 7 nucleotides matching TRBD2. The CDR3 has 14 amino acids. V lost 4 bases, J lost 5 bases, and 6 bases stayed unmatched. Germline loops: CDR1 MNHNY, CDR2 SVGAGI (reference sequence). In DNA form, the CDR3 reads TGTGCCAGCAGTTGGGGACCGGGGGGAGATACGCAGTATTTT. Protein: CASSWGPGGDTQYF.